These 13 T cell receptor beta chains came from one sample sequenced in a study of T cells after yellow fever vaccination. TCRdb called the 5' RACE reads again in MiXCR, with one record for every CDR3 protein. The sample holds 500,000 to 650,000 distinct CDR3 sequences, about 12% seen once. This specimen consisted of PBMCs, obtained on the day of the yellow fever booster vaccination. All receptors come from a man aged 25 to 40 who received the YFV17D yellow fever vaccine.

J is TRBJ2-2 and V is TRBV20-1; 11 bases agree with TRBD2. Germline V gene data show CDR1 as DFQATT and CDR2 as SNEGSKA (reference sequence). The CDR3 length is 20 residues. V shed 3 bases, J shed 0 bases, and the junction held 15 bases outside the gene matches. DNA for the CDR3: TGCAGTGCTAGGCCTCCAGGCGGGACTAGCGGATACGCGAACACCGGGGAGCTGTTTTTT. It yields the protein CSARPPGGTSGYANTGELFF.

The genes are TRBV7-2 and TRBJ2-5; tentatively, D is TRBD1 or TRBD2 (5 bases each). The germline gives CDR1 SGHTA, CDR2 FQGNSA. V lost 6 bases and J 5 bases, leaving 16 bases between the germline ends. The CDR3 runs to 14 residues. DNA of the CDR3: TGTGCCAGCAGGCACTCCGGGACGAAGGAGACCCAGTACTTC. Translating gives CASRHSGTKETQYF.

The V call is TRBV28, the J call TRBJ1-1, with D hard to call. The germline V and J ends were trimmed by 1 base and 4 bases, with 10 bases remaining between them. The length of the CDR3 is 14 residues. Germline V CDR1 and CDR2: MDHEN, SYDVKM. The CDR3 region is CASSLLRLSTEAFF. The DNA of the CDR3 is TGTGCCAGCAGTTTATTGAGGTTGAGCACTGAAGCTTTCTTT. Looking up the rest from reference TRBV28 and TRBJ1-1 gives the full variable domain: DVKVTQSSRYLVKRTGEKVFLECVQDMDHENMFWYRQDPGLGLRLIYFSYDVKMKEKGDIPEGYSVSREKKERFSLILESASTNQTSMYLCASSLLRLSTEAFFGQGTRLTVV.

There are a few counts of this clonotype. The chain couples TRBV6-2 or TRBV6-3 to TRBJ2-2; TRBD2 is a possible D gene (5 bases). Germline V CDR1 and CDR2: MNHEY, SVGEGT. There are 15 residues in the CDR3. The ends were cut back, 1 base at V and 5 bases at J, with 11 bases in the middle. CDR3 sequence (DNA): TGTGCCAGCAGTTACTGGGAGATAACGACCGGGGAGCTGTTTTTT. It yields the protein CASSYWEITTGELFF.

The V call is TRBV5-1, the J call TRBJ1-1; a weak D match, TRBD1 (6 bases). The V end was cut by 3 bases, the J end by 5 bases, with 11 bases between. Germline V gene lookup returns CDR1 SGHRS and CDR2 YFSETQ. This CDR3 spans 13 amino acids. This chain's CDR3 is CASSSTGMTEAFF. CDR3 nucleotide sequence: TGCGCCAGCAGCTCTACAGGGATGACTGAAGCTTTCTTT.

This clonotype showed up many times. V is TRBV7-9 and J is TRBJ2-2; no clear D. Trimming took off 4 bases at V and 7 bases at J, with 16 bases between the two ends. This CDR3 contains 15 residues. Germline V gene sequence: CDR1 SEHNR, CDR2 FQNEAQ (reference sequence). The CDR3 protein is CASSYYPNLDGELFF. CDR3 nucleotide sequence: TGTGCCAGCAGCTATTACCCAAATCTAGACGGGGAGCTGTTTTTT.

The chain joins TRBV10-2 to TRBJ2-1; D could derive from TRBD1 or TRBD2 (5 bases each). V gave up 6 bases and J gave up 12 bases, with 18 bases separating them. This CDR3 has 13 amino acids. The germline V gene has CDR1 WSHSY and CDR2 SAAADI. The DNA for the CDR3 is TGCGCCAGCAGGCCTCTGGAAGGGACGAGGCAGTTCTTC. Translated, it gives CASRPLEGTRQFF.

This clonotype was seen a handful of times. The CDR3 DNA follows: TGCAGTGCTATAGGTACCGGGACTAGCGGCTACGAGCAGTACTTC. The encoded protein is CSAIGTGTSGYEQYF. The genes are TRBV20-1 and TRBJ2-7; 11 bases align to TRBD2. V was pared by 4 bases and J by 3 bases, with 8 bases of the junction left unmatched. Germline values: CDR1 DFQATT, CDR2 SNEGSKA (reference sequence). The CDR3 is 15 residues long.

This chain connects TRBV20-1 to TRBJ1-5, with TRBD1 matching 7 bases. This CDR3 spans 15 amino acids. V shed 3 bases and J 5 bases; nucleotides not matched to a gene: 10. Germline loops: CDR1 DFQATT, CDR2 SNEGSKA (reference sequence). In nucleotides, the CDR3 is TGCAGTGCTAGGCCCAGGGGGGGCCAACATCAGCCCCAGCATTTT. Protein product: CSARPRGGQHQPQHF.

The chain joins TRBV30 to TRBJ2-1; 11 bases line up with TRBD2. Germline V gene lookup returns CDR1 GTSNPN and CDR2 SVGIG (reference sequence). The CDR3 is 16 amino acids. The J segment lost 8 bases and the V segment lost 2 bases, leaving 11 bases of the junction unmatched. For the CDR3, the DNA is TGTGCCTGGAGTTCTTTAGCGGGAGGGCCTAGAGATGAGCAGTTCTTC. It codes for CAWSSLAGGPRDEQFF. The full variable domain, with the rest looked up from reference TRBV30 and TRBJ2-1, is SQTIHQWPATLVQPVGSPLSLECTVEGTSNPNLYWYRQAAGRGLQLLFYSVGIGQISSEVPQNLSASRPQDRQFILSSKKLLLSDSGFYLCAWSSLAGGPRDEQFFGPGTRLTVL.

The V call is TRBV7-2, the J call TRBJ2-1, with D perhaps assigned TRBD1 or TRBD2 (5 bases each). The CDR3 extends over 17 amino acids. V lost 3 bases and J lost 8, with 23 bases in between. Germline lookup yields CDR1 SGHTA and CDR2 FQGNSA. CDR3 residues: CASSLGRQEGALYEQFF. The CDR3 DNA reads TGTGCCAGCAGCTTGGGGCGGCAAGAGGGAGCTCTCTATGAGCAGTTCTTC.

This clonotype was found many times. A read error may be the cause here, since a much bigger clone is one base away. The chain combines TRBV6-5 with TRBJ2-7; D gene ambiguous. Trimming left V 1 base short and J 5 bases short, with 0 bases between. Germline V gene sequence: CDR1 MNHEY, CDR2 SVGAGI. The CDR3 loop spans 10 amino acids. The CDR3, as DNA: TGTGCCAGCAGTTACTACGAGCAGTACTTC. This translates into CASSYYEQYF.

The chain joins TRBV6-2 or TRBV6-3 to TRBJ2-3; 13 bases match TRBD2. From germline, CDR1 is MNHEY and CDR2 SVGEGT. The V and J ends lost 2 bases and 5 bases, in that order; junction bases with no gene match: 7. The CDR3 spans 17 residues. For the CDR3, the DNA is TGTGCCAGCAGTTACGCGGGACTAGCGGGGAAGGGAGATACGCAGTATTTT. Translated, it gives CASSYAGLAGKGDTQYF.